The sequence of this T cell receptor beta chain was determined in a study of blood T cell repertoires in COVID-19. The overall study: Donors in the United States, Italy and Spain gave samples during acute or convalescent COVID-19.

The V gene's germline CDR1 is SEHNR and CDR2 FQNEAQ (reference sequence). The length of the CDR3 is 14 residues. V dropped 1 base and J dropped 2 bases, with 8 bases sitting between them. Per the authors' pipeline: Nucleated cell number was recorded as an estimate derived from reference gene primer amplification. Some clones are missing from TCRdb's copy, which holds only in-frame ones; the method was immunoSEQ multiplex PCR. V and J calls and clone size follow that table, whereas D and trimming were derived from the DNA. Of tens of thousands of clones listed, roughly 86% were seen once; the top ten hold under 8.5%.

Sequencing was performed on peripheral blood. The sequence was collected from a woman older than 75 with acute or convalescent COVID-19. This rearrangement joins TRBV7-9 to TRBJ1-1; the D gene is possibly TRBD1 (6 bases). CDR3 bases: TGTGCCAGCAGCTTAGTGGACAGAAACACTGAAGCTTTCTTT. Protein: CASSLVDRNTEAFF. Drawing the rest from reference TRBV7-9 and TRBJ1-1, the complete variable domain is DTGVSQNPRHKITKRGQNVTFRCDPISEHNRLYWYRQTLGQGPEFLTYFQNEAQLEKSRLLSDRFSAERPKGSFSTLEIQRTEQGDSAMYLCASSLVDRNTEAFFGQGTRLTVV.